Listed below are T cell receptor beta chains from one sample, sequenced in a study of T cells in localized non-small cell lung cancer. Clones were read by immunoSEQ multiplex PCR, and TCRdb kept only the in-frame ones, dropping some. The sample lists 130,000 or so clones; 70% to 90% were seen once. The sequencing here drew on peripheral blood, taken before any cancer treatment. The receptors stem from a female donor at least 60 years old with stage I lung adenocarcinoma. Each CDR3 is given with its conserved first and last residue. The D gene is left open where the match is weak. Only part of the rows carry a size: once, few, many, or a class if the clone is expanded.

J gene	D gene	V gene	clone size	CDR3 DNA	CDR3 protein
TRBJ1-5	.	TRBV7-2	.	TGTGCCAGCAGCTTAGTTGGGGGGGTTGGGCAGCCCCAGCATTTT	CASSLVGGVGQPQHF
TRBJ1-2	.	TRBV7-9	.	TGTGCCAGCAGCGAAGACAGGACTGAATTTAACTATGGCTACACCTTC	CASSEDRTEFNYGYTF
TRBJ1-2	.	TRBV5-8	.	TGTGCCAGCAGCTTGGTCGGGTTTAGCTATGGCTACACCTTC	CASSLVGFSYGYTF
TRBJ1-1	TRBD1	TRBV2	.	TGTGCCAGCAGGGCCGACAGGGGGGGACGTGGAAACACTGAAGCTTTCTTT	CASRADRGGRGNTEAFF
TRBJ2-1	TRBD1	TRBV2	.	TGTGCCAGCAGTCACTACGGACAGGGCGACAATGAGCAGTTCTTC	CASSHYGQGDNEQFF
TRBJ1-3	.	TRBV30	.	TGTGCCTGGAGTGGCCTTACCAGCTCTACTGGAAACACCATATATTTT	CAWSGLTSSTGNTIYF
TRBJ2-1	TRBD2	TRBV10-2	.	TGCGCCAGCAGTGACCGGGCTAGCGGGAGGGGAAATGAGCAGTTCTTC	CASSDRASGRGNEQFF
TRBJ1-4	.	TRBV10-1	.	TGCGCCAGCAGTGAAGCCCCGTTCCCGGTGAGCAGTGAAAAACTGTTTTTT	CASSEAPFPVSSEKLFF
TRBJ2-4	TRBD2	TRBV7-3	.	TGTGCCAGCAGCCGGACGGGGGGGAAGGACATTCAGTACTTC	CASSRTGGKDIQYF
TRBJ2-7	.	TRBV2	.	TGTGCCAGCAGTGAAAGCCAGGGGTGGGCCGAGCAGTACTTC	CASSESQGWAEQYF
TRBJ1-2	TRBD1	TRBV18	.	TGTGCCAGCTCACCGGACAGGATTTATGGCTACACCTTC	CASSPDRIYGYTF
TRBJ1-1	.	TRBV30	.	TGTGCCTGGACCCTTGGAGGGAGGGCTGAAGCTTTCTTT	CAWTLGGRAEAFF
TRBJ2-1	TRBD1	TRBV11-3	.	TGTGCCAGCAGCACAGGGGGTAGCTCCTACAATGAGCAGTTCTTC	CASSTGGSSYNEQFF
TRBJ2-3	.	TRBV27	.	TGTGCCAGCAGTGTACTAGCAAACACAGATACGCAGTATTTT	CASSVLANTDTQYF
TRBJ1-1	TRBD1	TRBV6-5	.	TGTGCCAGCCAAACAACAGGGGTGGCTTTCTTT	CASQTTGVAFF
TRBJ1-4	.	TRBV5-4	.	TGTGCCAGCAGCTCGGCCGGTACAGCTAATGAAAAACTGTTTTTT	CASSSAGTANEKLFF
TRBJ2-5	TRBD2	TRBV6-1	once	TGTGCCAGCAAATCTAGCGGGAGGGACCAAGAGACCCAGTACTTC	CASKSSGRDQETQYF
TRBJ1-5	.	TRBV28	.	TGTGCCAGCAGTTTCAACAGGGATTTTGGCAATCAGCCCCAGCATTTT	CASSFNRDFGNQPQHF
TRBJ1-1	.	TRBV30	few	TGTGCCTGGAGTGGAGTCTTTGGAGCTTTCTTT	CAWSGVFGAFF
TRBJ1-4	.	TRBV10-3	.	TGTGCCACGACACGACAGCCCGAAGGGGAAAAACTGTTTTTT	CATTRQPEGEKLFF
TRBJ2-1	TRBD2	TRBV5-1	.	TGCGCCAGCAGCTGGCTACCTAGCGGGGGGAACAATGAGCAGTTCTTC	CASSWLPSGGNNEQFF
TRBJ1-2	.	TRBV30	.	TGTGCCTGGAGTGTACTGGGAGAGAACTATGGCTACACCTTC	CAWSVLGENYGYTF
TRBJ2-1	TRBD2	TRBV2	.	TGTGCCAGCAGTGCGGCTAGCGGGAGTGTTGAGCAGTTCTTC	CASSAASGSVEQFF
TRBJ2-1	TRBD1	TRBV9	.	TGTGCCAGCAGCGTCTCAGGGGGCCCAAATGAGCAGTTCTTC	CASSVSGGPNEQFF
TRBJ1-1	.	TRBV28	.	TGTGCCAGCAGCGGGCCACGCACTGAAGCTTTCTTT	CASSGPRTEAFF
TRBJ2-7	.	TRBV19	.	TGTGCCAGTAGCCTTTTCCCGCTCTACGAGCAGTACTTC	CASSLFPLYEQYF
TRBJ1-5	TRBD1	TRBV4-2	.	TGTGCCAGCAGCCAGGACGAGGGGGCTGGCAATCAGCCCCAGCATTTT	CASSQDEGAGNQPQHF
TRBJ1-1	.	TRBV6-6	.	TGTGCCAGCAGTTTTTCGACCGTCATGAACACTGAAGCTTTCTTT	CASSFSTVMNTEAFF
TRBJ1-2	.	TRBV9	.	TGTGCCAGCAGCGCGTCTTTACGGGGCTATGGCTACACCTTC	CASSASLRGYGYTF
TRBJ2-5	TRBD2	TRBV28	.	TGTGCCAGCAGGTCCGGGGGGGCGACCCAGTACTTC	CASRSGGATQYF
TRBJ2-5	.	TRBV5-5	.	TGTGCCAGCAGCTTGAGGCAGGAGAGGGAGACCCAGTACTTC	CASSLRQERETQYF
TRBJ2-3	.	TRBV7-9	.	TGTGCCAGCAGCAGAAGCACAGATACGCAGTATTTT	CASSRSTDTQYF
TRBJ2-5	.	TRBV19	.	TGTGCCAGTAGTATAGACGGAGAGACCCAGTACTTC	CASSIDGETQYF
TRBJ1-4	.	TRBV11-2	.	TGTGCCAGCAGCTTCGGACTGGGGGAAAAACTGTTTTTT	CASSFGLGEKLFF
TRBJ2-2	TRBD2	TRBV5-1	.	TGCGCCAGCAGCTGGACTAGCGGGAGCGGAAACACCGGGGAGCTGTTTTTT	CASSWTSGSGNTGELFF
TRBJ2-2	.	TRBV5-1	.	TGCGCCAGCAGCTTGGAGGGGGCCGGGGAGCTGTTTTTT	CASSLEGAGELFF
TRBJ1-2	.	TRBV6-6	few	TGTGCCAGCAGTTACGGCCTAGCGGCGTATGGCTACACCTTC	CASSYGLAAYGYTF
TRBJ2-3	.	TRBV5-1	.	TGCGCCAGCAGCTCAGCACAGGGCGCAGATACGCAGTATTTT	CASSSAQGADTQYF
TRBJ2-7	TRBD2	TRBV9	.	TGTGCCAGCAGCGTAGGGCCTAGCGGGCTCTACGAGCAGTACTTC	CASSVGPSGLYEQYF
TRBJ1-4	.	TRBV7-8	.	TGTGCCAGCAGCTCCAAGGGAACCCGAGAAGAAAAACTGTTTTTT	CASSSKGTREEKLFF
TRBJ1-1	.	TRBV21-1	once	TGTGCCAGCAGCCTTGGGCCCCAAGGGAACACTGAAGCTTTCTTT	CASSLGPQGNTEAFF
TRBJ1-4	.	TRBV7-9	.	TGTGCCAGCAGCTTAGCTGGGTATGATGAAAAACTGTTTTTT	CASSLAGYDEKLFF
TRBJ2-1	.	TRBV7-3	.	TGTGCCAGCAGCTCCGGGGAAGTCAATGAGCAGTTCTTC	CASSSGEVNEQFF
TRBJ2-1	.	TRBV7-3	.	TGTGCCAGCAGCTTAACATTCGGGTCCTACAATGAGCAGTTCTTC	CASSLTFGSYNEQFF
TRBJ2-5	.	TRBV28	.	TGTGCCAGCAGTTTAACGCGGCAGAATTACCAAGAGACCCAGTACTTC	CASSLTRQNYQETQYF
TRBJ2-3	.	TRBV9	.	TGTGCCAGCACCACTCTCTCTAGCGGCACAGATACGCAGTATTTT	CASTTLSSGTDTQYF
TRBJ2-1	TRBD1	TRBV7-6	.	TGTGCCAGCAGCTTCCGACAGGGGTTCCGGTATGAGCAGTTCTTC	CASSFRQGFRYEQFF